This T cell receptor (beta chain) is drawn from a study of blood T cell repertoires in COVID-19. At the level of the study: Sample material is recorded as cDNA or gDNA derived from T cells, B-cell-depleted T cells, or PBMCs.

Trimming took 0 bases from V and 2 from J, leaving 12 bases between them. The germline CDR1 and CDR2 sequences are SGHVS and FQNEAQ. The CDR3 totals 16 residues. Some clones are missing from TCRdb's copy, which holds only in-frame ones; the method was immunoSEQ multiplex PCR. The repertoire consists of roughly 260,000 clones, with 75% to 95% occurring once and the leading ten covering 2.5% to 3%. Sequencing was done on a sample of peripheral blood. This TCR was sampled from a person aged 18 to 29 with COVID-19, enrolled during active disease. The J gene is TRBJ2-3, the V gene TRBV7-8; D is unclear. The CDR3 here is CASSLALDSLTDTQYF. The CDR3 DNA reads TGTGCCAGCAGCTTAGCTCTAGACTCGCTCACAGATACGCAGTATTTT.